The present T cell receptor (beta chain) was sequenced within a study of cytomegalovirus exposure and HLA in healthy donors (dated by TCRdb to 2016 to 2017). Turning to the overall study: According to an earlier analysis of a few hundred of the donors, 200 million or so T cells yielded roughly 100 million unique TCR beta sequences and about 300 Gb of sequence data. About 300 gigabases of sequencing data and approximately 80 million unique TCR sequences were included in an early release covering 550 to 650 HLA-typed donors. Among the roughly 400 genotyped donors, approximately 81% belonged to the genetic ancestry cluster associated with self-reported Caucasian donors. The aim of the study was to test whether cataloging public T cell receptors could identify signatures of past pathogen exposure. Using immunosequencing, the study profiled T cell repertoires from about 610 subjects and related those repertoires to cytomegalovirus serostatus. Besides the first cohort of approximately 670 subjects, a separate validation cohort made up of roughly 120 different subjects was used. The study combined high-throughput TCR immunosequencing, statistical association of individual TCRs with disease status, and machine learning to predict cytomegalovirus infection status. A later analysis re-analyzed previously published TCR beta repertoires from hundreds of donors and added high-resolution HLA genotyping to study TCR occurrence patterns. Rather than using new phenotypic data, the later analysis identified candidate immune exposures from TCR beta sequences and from how often those sequences occurred across donors. An earlier analysis of some 600 of the donors applied high-throughput TCR beta sequencing to assess whether each TCR beta V gene segment acted as functional or pseudogenic. Alongside the repertoire data, information on donor age, sex, ethnicity and CMV serostatus was compiled. A later genetic analysis took genome-wide SNP genotypes for about 55% of the roughly 670 donors and used that subset as a discovery cohort. All discovery cohort repertoires had been generated using a single sequencing platform. HLA typing covered class I and class II loci at four-digit resolution. The number of typed donors differed by locus: about 620-640 for A, B, C, DRB1 and DQB1; approximately 530 for DQA1; 606 for DPA1; and around 470 for DPB1. Five DR-DQ haplotypes were treated as single units for association and clustering because of strong linkage in the cohort. Among around 400 genotyped donors of the cohort, an average of about 240,000 unique TCR beta nucleotide sequences was sequenced per donor, of which 15% to 20% were non-productive.

From the cysteine up to the phenylalanine, the CDR3 has a length of 18 residues. This entry keeps only the CDR3 DNA: 54 bases, framed from base 1. From the germline V gene, CDR1 is SGDLS and CDR2 is YYNGEE. V is cut by 4 bases and J by 2 bases, and the space between the germline ends is 21 bases. Library preparation employed the immunoSEQ multiplex PCR assay. The multiplex PCR relied on a mix of 60 forward primers for TCR Vbeta segments and 13 reverse primers for TCR Jbeta segments. The CDR3 region of rearranged TCR beta genes was amplified from genomic DNA by a multiplex PCR assay. Amplified TCR beta libraries were sequenced as 87-base-pair reads on the Illumina HiSeq System. Concerning the study's data processing: Across the roughly 700 repertoires, a later analysis counted approximately 83 million unique TCR beta chains, roughly 11 million of which were shared by at least two donors. A nearest-neighbor algorithm error-corrected the raw reads and collapsed the reads into unique sequences, merging closely related sequences to remove PCR and sequencing errors. CDR3 sequences were aligned to IMGT reference sequences to assign V, D and J gene segments. For a sequence to be retained, a match of at least six nucleotides to both a V gene segment and a J gene segment was required. Rearrangements were classified as productive when the CDR3 lacked stop codons and remained in frame with V and J, and all other rearrangements were classified as non-productive. Following IMGT convention, CDR3 was defined as the stretch from the second conserved V-encoded cysteine up to the conserved J-encoded phenylalanine. The earlier analysis of roughly 590 of the donors excluded any sequence lacking an unambiguous match to a single V gene segment. An earlier analysis of several hundred of the donors classified V segments as functional when productive rearrangements were above 56.7% and as segregating when the standard deviation between donors was above 5%. A statistical classification framework was developed to diagnose cytomegalovirus status using the catalog of TCR beta chain sequences. V and J gene assignment, in a later analysis, came from comparing TCR nucleotide sequences with IMGT/GENE-DB human TR gene sequences. In a later analysis, CDR3 sequences and most-parsimonious VDJ recombination scenarios were assigned using the TCRdist pipeline. In a later analysis, each TCR beta chain was defined by its CDR3 amino acid sequence together with its V-gene family, and reads lacking a unique V-gene family were excluded. To address suspected cross-contamination and a sequencing artifact, a later analysis removed around 590 highly shared, low-generation-probability nucleotide sequences. In a later analysis, a clonal expansion index for each public chain was calculated from normalized within-repertoire ranks of inferred template counts. Generation probabilities in a later analysis came from a VDJ recombination model fitted to out-of-frame rearrangements, and those results were checked against IGoR. Hypergeometric tests were used in a later analysis to score TCR-TCR, TCR-HLA and TCR-CMV co-occurrence, with a repertoire-size bias correction applied to the TCR pairs. False discovery rates were estimated in a later analysis by permuting HLA or CMV assignments 20 times. In a later analysis, co-occurring TCRs were grouped using DBSCAN, with TCRdist sequence similarity added in when clustering inside HLA-allele-positive subsets. Repertoires with fewer than 30,000 or more than 120,000 public chains, plus five repertoires with anomalous nucleotide sharing, were excluded from co-occurrence clustering. Sourced from immuneACCESS, this table was stored by TCRdb with only in-frame sequences that have V and J called. A share of the clones is absent; for the studies checked, an unresolved V gene accounts for under half, and the remainder has no known explanation. V, J and clone size reflect that table, while D and trimming were determined from the DNA. The sample data list fewer than 95,000 clones, and 80% of these were observed just once. Of the sample, under 2.5% is held by the ten largest clones.

Overall study results and their limits: Only TCR beta chains were sequenced in this cohort, and the absence of alpha or paired-chain data limited detectable features. Because HLA typing was missing for some donors at each locus, association tests included only the typed subset. The study listed 164 TCR beta chains as associated with cytomegalovirus. A later analysis associated about 17,000 TCR beta sequences with specific HLA alleles at a false discovery rate of 0.05. It was suggested by the authors that the approach could potentially be generalized to other disease states and immunological phenotypes. A later analysis found that HLA-associated TCR beta chains were more clonally expanded and had lower generation probabilities than equally common non-associated chains. A further reported finding was that TCR beta sequences accurately predicted the HLA-A and HLA-B alleles for most subjects in the first cohort. The presence/absence analyses assumed that sequencing depth was roughly uniform across donors, and that assumption may not be true. Immune exposure information for the cohort was limited to CMV serostatus. Cytomegalovirus status was reported to be diagnosed by the classifier with high specificity and sensitivity in both the original and validation cohorts. Some IMGT-functional V segments, including TRBV6-2 and TRBV6-3, could not be told apart with the 87-base-pair reads, so those segments were excluded. An association between a missense DCLRE1C variant and V-gene and J-gene trimming of TCR beta chains was found in a later genetic analysis and replicated in an independent cohort. Because counts were too low, roughly 16 rarely observed V segments, including chromosome 9 orphons, were excluded from the earlier analysis of 587 of the donors. In vitro tests confirmed that three of the cytomegalovirus-associated TCR beta chains recognize cytomegalovirus antigens. A cluster of highly shared sequence variants was judged likely to represent a technical artifact of the sequencing pipeline. Assigning TCR associations to individual alleles was difficult when HLA alleles, especially DR and DQ, strongly co-occurred. Most TCR sequences were observed very rarely across donors, whereas some public TCRs were present in many individuals. Correlated functional status among segregating V segments might reflect linkage disequilibrium, but an unknown experimental factor could not be ruled out. In an earlier analysis of 587 of the donors, most TCR beta V segments appeared in productive rearrangements about 90% or about 30% of the time, broadly matching IMGT annotations. According to a later analysis, TCR association rates differed among HLA loci, with DRB1 alleles showing the most associated TCRs and HLA-C alleles showing the fewest. In a later analysis, most CMV-associated TCR beta chains were found to appear HLA-restricted, with HLA associations seemingly driven largely by CMV exposure. In a later analysis, several top co-occurrence clusters were reported to appear linked to parvovirus B19, influenza, CMV and Epstein-Barr virus. In a later genetic analysis, fewer N-insertions in productive TCRs were reported among donors in an Asian-associated ancestry cluster than the roughly 700-donor mean.

The cohort was made up of around 720 healthy bone marrow donors. At the time of sampling, all cohort members were nominally healthy, though unrecorded immune exposures were likely present. The donor tested CMV seronegative, placing the donor among the roughly 350 seronegative members of the cohort. Every donor gave a peripheral blood sample, and the peripheral blood mononuclear cells from that sample were used for TCR beta sequencing. The Qiagen DNeasy Blood Extraction Kit was used to extract genomic DNA from the blood cell samples. Only a few counts were recorded for this clone. This receptor's antigen is unknown. The record has no base qualities; no much larger clone is one base away.

This TCR was sampled from a man between 18 and 35 years old in good health and CMV-seronegative. The chain is assembled from TRBV9 and TRBJ2-2; matching of 7 bases hints at TRBD2 as the D gene. The sample was PBMCs. CDR3 loop: CASSPTMGGGPNTGELFF. The DNA sequence is given as TGTGCCAGCAGCCCAACCATGGGCGGGGGCCCCAACACCGGGGAGCTGTTTTTT.